This TCR beta chain is drawn from a study of shared clonotypes between healthy human individuals. In the study overall: Aged between 18 and 49, the donors were a couple of women and three men. Regarding the study as a whole: Among a handful of donors, approximately 5% of naive CD4 clonotypes were found in common.

As for this clone: What it binds is not known.

In the source study's methods: Owing to the provision of junction-only sequences devoid of quality scores by immunoSEQ, filtering differed. Using immunoSEQ multiplex PCR, the repertoire was profiled, and TCRdb retains in-frame clones only, with some absent. That table supplies the V and J calls and clone size; D and trimming were determined from the DNA. The repertoire holds about 2,200,000 clones, with under 95% as singletons. Germline V gene data show CDR1 as MDHEN and CDR2 as SYDVKM. V lost 6 bases to trimming and J lost 5 bases, with 13 bases between them. The CDR3 is 13 amino acids. It was CD45RO-negative cells, positively selected for CCR7, that made up naive CD8 cells, with terminally differentiated effector memory CD45RA+ cells excluded.

The TCR comes from a young man in good health. Some clones in this sample may be carry-over from other donors' samples. The sequencing input was naive CD8+ T cells from PBMCs. The rearrangement uses TRBV28 and TRBJ1-1; no firm D call. CDR3 nucleotides: TGTGCCAGCAGCCTGGATAGTAGGACTGAAGCTTTCTTT. This gives the protein CASSLDSRTEAFF.